A single sample gave rise to the 5 T cell receptor beta chains below, sequenced in a study of STAT5B mutations in CD4+ large granular lymphocyte leukemia. Using immunoSEQ multiplex PCR, the repertoire was profiled, and TCRdb retains in-frame clones only, with some absent. The sample has 8,000 to 8,500 clones, 65% to 80% seen once. Sequenced: PBMCs. The receptors derive from a woman aged 55-69 years with CD4+ T-cell large granular lymphocyte leukemia.

This clone was recorded a few times. CDR3 nucleotides: TGTGCCAGCAGCTTTCCCAGGGGGCGAGATACGCAGTATTTT. Translated: CASSFPRGRDTQYF. The genes are TRBV7-9 and TRBJ2-3; 8 bases fit TRBD1. Trimming removed 3 bases from V and 5 bases from J; junction bases left unmatched: 4. The length of the CDR3 is 14 residues. In germline, CDR1 is SEHNR, CDR2 FQNEAQ (reference sequence).

This clone occurred once. In DNA, the CDR3 is TGTGCCTGGAATCCGAGCGACTTCGAAGAGACCCAGTACTTC. This gives the protein CAWNPSDFEETQYF. The chain carries TRBV30 and TRBJ2-5; no reliable D call. This CDR3 region has 14 residues. Looked up from germline, CDR1 is GTSNPN and CDR2 is SVGIG (reference sequence). Trimming took off 4 bases at V and 3 bases at J, with 15 bases between the two ends.

This clone was counted only a few times. The rearrangement uses TRBV9 and TRBJ2-5; TRBD1 matches 9 bases. The germline CDR1 and CDR2 sequences are SGDLS and YYNGEE. This CDR3 contains 14 residues. The J segment lost 6 bases and the V segment lost 2 bases, leaving 5 bases of the junction unmatched. CDR3 coding DNA: TGTGCCAGCAGCGTCGGGGGACAGGGACAGACCCAGTACTTC. As protein: CASSVGGQGQTQYF.

This clone was seen more than once but under ten times. V usage is TRBV5-6 and J usage is TRBJ1-3; D gene unclear. The V end was cut by 3 bases, the J end by 3 bases, with 10 bases between. The CDR3 length is 14 residues. The V gene's germline CDR1 is SGHDT and CDR2 YYEEEE. CDR3 in amino acids: CASSSDDLGNTIYF. The CDR3 nucleotides read TGTGCCAGCAGCTCGGACGATCTTGGAAACACCATATATTTT.

V and J are TRBV7-2 and TRBJ1-4; perhaps TRBD1 as D (5 bases). The CDR3 extends over 12 amino acids. The germline gives CDR1 SGHTA, CDR2 FQGNSA. V was cut by 4 bases and J by 8 bases, with 8 bases left in between. In nucleotides, the CDR3 is TGTGCCAGCAGCTCGAGGACAGAAAAACTGTTTTTT. This translates into CASSSRTEKLFF.